This T cell receptor (beta chain) was identified during a study of T cell responses to AZD1222 COVID-19 vaccine (dated by TCRdb to the early 2020s). Some background on the complete study: TCR sequencing covered fewer than 250 trial participants: 207 given two doses of AZD1222 and about 26 given two doses of MenACWY control vaccine. Trial participants were enrolled into age subgroups of 18-55, 56-69 and 70-plus years, which contained 148, 28 and 57 TCR-sequenced participants, respectively. Results and caveats for the whole study, not just this receptor: The 56-69-year group was small, and its depth increase did not reach significance, likely because of low power. Participants were mostly white British, with more females than males. The authors suggested clonal diversity may have been underestimated. Nearly half of unique spike-specific TCRs reportedly recognized epitopes outside regions mutated in the B.1.351 and B.1.1.7 variants. Vaccine-associated CD4 TCRs spanned the whole spike protein, with dominant responses in regions 160-218 and 743-854. Only five or six AZD1222 recipients were SARS-CoV-2 seropositive at baseline, limiting conclusions about previously exposed vaccinees. No day 14 peak-response samples were available, so repertoires were characterized only after the peak T cell response. A significant rise in spike-specific TCR breadth and depth was observed after two AZD1222 doses relative to day 0 and relative to MenACWY recipients.

The CDR3 regions of human TCRbeta chains were analyzed by immunosequencing. For the original study's pipeline: Repertoire TCRs were checked for matches against a reference library of SARS-CoV-2-specific TCRs that had been generated using the MIRA antigen-specificity platform. Breadth meant the fraction of unique TCRs that were SARS-CoV-2-associated, whereas depth meant the fraction of total T cells that were SARS-CoV-2-associated. Each spike-specific TCR was assigned to its reactive spike region and to a CD4 or CD8 class using the MIRA data. Log10-transformed breadth and depth values were compared by one-way ANOVA with Sidak's multiple comparisons tests. What TCRdb holds here is the immuneACCESS table cut down to in-frame rearrangements. Part of the clones is not present; checked against another copy, under half of the missing clones reflect an unresolved V gene, and the others are unexplained. V, J and clone size are taken as reported in that table, and D and trimming were inferred from the DNA itself. In all, the sample holds roughly 120,000 clones, and approximately 85% of those were seen once. The top ten clones comprise 4.4% of the sample.

With regard to this clone: Its antigen specificity is not known. There are no base qualities to consult, and no much larger clone falls within one base.

The intended sense of this specimen's time point label: about 28 days (+/-7) after the second vaccine dose. AZD1222 recipients given second doses at about 4 weeks or at about 12 weeks were pooled, since spike-specific TCR depth and breadth were not found to differ between the two schedules. Samples from vaccinated people were obtained from the UK trials COV001 and COV002, which included a single-blind randomized controlled phase 2/3 trial of AZD1222 (ChAdOx1 nCoV-19) in healthy adults. For TCRbeta chain sequencing, PBMC samples from trial participants were taken at day 0 and at day 28 after the second dose. According to the germline V gene (reference sequence), CDR1 reads SEHNR and CDR2 reads FQNEAQ. The cysteine opens and the phenylalanine closes a CDR3 of 15 amino acids. Kept here is only the CDR3 DNA, which spans 45 bases and is read in frame from base 1. Trimming costs V 1 base and J 2 bases, and their ends lie 11 bases apart.

The origin of this receptor is an adult who received the AZD1222 COVID-19 vaccine. Sequenced material: peripheral blood, taken 28 days after the second AZD1222 dose. The rearranged chain carries TRBV7-9 and TRBJ1-2, with no reliable assignment of the D segment. The DNA sequence is given as TGTGCCAGCAGCTTAGGAGGCTACTTGAACTATGGCTACACCTTC. Its protein is CASSLGGYLNYGYTF.